Listed here is a single TCR beta chain. Its antigen target is currently unknown. One base away there is no much larger clone; base qualities are not given. Libraries came from the immunoSEQ multiplex PCR assay. The multiplex PCR relied on a mix of 60 forward primers for TCR Vbeta segments and 13 reverse primers for TCR Jbeta segments. The CDR3 region of rearranged TCR beta genes was amplified from genomic DNA by a multiplex PCR assay. The amplified TCR beta libraries were sequenced on the Illumina HiSeq System as 87-base-pair reads. On the study's bioinformatics: A later analysis counted about 76 million unique TCR beta chains across the 700 or so repertoires, and around 9.9 million of these chains were shared by at least two donors. To remove PCR and sequencing errors, raw reads were error-corrected and collapsed into unique sequences using a nearest-neighbor algorithm that merged closely related sequences. To assign V, D and J gene segments, CDR3 sequences were aligned to IMGT reference sequences. For a sequence to be retained, at least a six-nucleotide match to both a V gene segment and a J gene segment was required. A rearrangement counted as productive if the CDR3 had no stop codons and remained in frame with V and J, and every other rearrangement counted as non-productive. CDR3 was defined by IMGT convention, running from the second conserved V-encoded cysteine to the conserved J-encoded phenylalanine. In an earlier analysis of 587 of the donors, sequences lacking an unambiguous match to a single V gene segment were excluded. In an earlier analysis of a few hundred of the donors, V segments were called functional above 56.7% productive rearrangements and were called segregating when the between-donor standard deviation exceeded 5%. A statistical classification framework was developed to diagnose cytomegalovirus status using the catalog of TCR beta chain sequences. A later analysis assigned V and J genes by comparing TCR nucleotide sequences with IMGT/GENE-DB human TR gene sequences. The TCRdist pipeline was used in a later analysis to assign CDR3 sequences and most-parsimonious VDJ recombination scenarios. In a later analysis, each TCR beta chain was defined by its CDR3 amino acid sequence together with its V-gene family, and reads without a unique V-gene family were excluded. As a way to deal with suspected cross-contamination and a sequencing artifact, a later analysis dropped under 600 nucleotide sequences that were highly shared and had low generation probability. In a later analysis, a clonal expansion index for each public chain was calculated from normalized within-repertoire ranks of inferred template counts. A later analysis computed generation probabilities with a VDJ recombination model fitted to out-of-frame rearrangements, and checked the results against IGoR. A later analysis scored TCR-TCR, TCR-HLA and TCR-CMV co-occurrence with hypergeometric tests, applying a repertoire-size bias correction to TCR pairs. A later analysis estimated false discovery rates by permuting HLA or CMV assignments 20 times. In a later analysis, co-occurring TCRs were grouped with DBSCAN, and TCRdist sequence similarity was added when clustering was performed within HLA-allele-positive subsets. For co-occurrence clustering, repertoires with fewer than 30,000 or more than 120,000 public chains were excluded, along with roughly 5 repertoires with anomalous nucleotide sharing. TCRdb carries this immuneACCESS record with in-frame sequences only. Its versions omit some clonotypes, under half of them owing to an unresolved V gene in the studies checked, with the rest unexplained. V and J calls and clone size follow that table, whereas D and trimming were derived from the DNA. A total of around 130,000 clones appear in this sample, just under 75% of them only once. The ten most abundant clones make up 6% to 8% of the sample.

Here V drops 6 bases and J drops 9 bases, and the junction holds 14 bases not matched to any gene. From cysteine to phenylalanine, the CDR3 is 17 amino acids long. The only DNA kept is the CDR3, 51 bases in frame from the first base. Based on the germline V gene, the CDR1 and CDR2 sequences are SNHLY and FYNNEI. These data originate in a study of cytomegalovirus exposure and HLA in healthy donors listed by TCRdb under 2017. In the study overall: In an earlier analysis of 550 to 750 of the donors, 250 to 350 Gb of sequence data and some 120 million unique TCR beta sequences from about 179 million T cells were reported. Alongside the repertoire data, information on donor age, sex, ethnicity and CMV serostatus was compiled. Genome-wide SNP genotypes for about 65% of the roughly 700 donors were used in a later genetic analysis, which treated that subset as a discovery cohort. An early release that covered about 600 HLA-typed donors contained around 300 gigabases of sequencing data and some 87 million unique TCR sequences. Besides the first cohort of some 670 subjects, a separate validation cohort made up of 120 different subjects was used. Four to six DR-DQ haplotypes were handled as single units for association and clustering, since linkage in the cohort was strong. A later analysis re-examined previously published TCR beta repertoires from 610 or so donors and added high-resolution HLA genotyping to investigate patterns of TCR occurrence. Using immunosequencing, the study profiled T cell repertoires from some 670 subjects and related those repertoires to cytomegalovirus serostatus. To predict cytomegalovirus infection status, the study combined high-throughput TCR immunosequencing, statistical association of individual TCRs with disease status, and machine learning. On average, around 240,000 unique TCR beta nucleotide sequences were sequenced per donor among several hundred genotyped donors of the cohort, with 15% to 20% of those sequences being non-productive. The aim of the study was to test whether cataloging public T cell receptors could identify signatures of past pathogen exposure. Among the approximately 400 genotyped donors, 81% belonged to the genetic ancestry cluster associated with self-reported Caucasian donors. Rather than using new phenotypic data, the later analysis identified candidate immune exposures from TCR beta sequences and from how often those sequences occurred across donors. The number of typed donors differed by locus: 629-630 for A, B, C, DRB1 and DQB1; some 540 for DQA1; over 600 for DPA1; and about 450 for DPB1. An earlier analysis of approximately 500 of the donors applied high-throughput TCR beta sequencing to assess whether each TCR beta V gene segment acted as functional or pseudogenic. Class I and class II HLA loci were covered by the typing at four-digit resolution. Every repertoire in the discovery cohort had been generated on one and the same sequencing platform. General study outcomes and caveats: The authors suggested that the approach could potentially be generalized to other disease states and immunological phenotypes. A later analysis associated about 17,000 TCR beta sequences with specific HLA alleles at a false discovery rate of 0.05. In a later analysis, several top co-occurrence clusters were reported to appear linked to parvovirus B19, influenza, CMV and Epstein-Barr virus. A group of highly shared sequence variants was considered likely to be a technical artifact of the sequencing pipeline. A later genetic analysis associated a missense DCLRE1C variant with V-gene and J-gene trimming of TCR beta chains, and an independent cohort replicated the association. The classifier was reported to diagnose cytomegalovirus status with high specificity and sensitivity in both the original cohort and the validation cohort. In a later analysis, HLA-associated TCR beta chains showed more clonal expansion and lower generation probabilities than non-associated chains that were equally common. In a later genetic analysis, fewer N-insertions in productive TCRs were reported among donors in an Asian-associated ancestry cluster than the 666-donor mean. A later analysis found that most CMV-associated TCR beta chains appeared HLA-restricted, with HLA associations seemingly driven largely by CMV exposure. Sequencing depth was assumed to be roughly uniform across donors in the presence/absence analyses, though that assumption may not hold. In the study, around 150 TCR beta chains were listed as associated with cytomegalovirus. In a later analysis, TCR association rates were found to vary across HLA loci, with the most associated TCRs seen for DRB1 alleles and the fewest for HLA-C alleles. Broadly in line with IMGT annotations, most TCR beta V segments showed up in productive rearrangements about 90% or about 30% of the time in an earlier analysis of 450 to 750 of the donors. When HLA alleles, especially DR and DQ, strongly co-occurred, TCR associations were difficult to assign to individual alleles. The cohort was sequenced for TCR beta chains only, and without alpha or paired-chain data the features that could be detected were limited. Immune exposure information for the cohort was limited to CMV serostatus. The earlier analysis of about 600 of the donors excluded some 15 rarely observed V segments, including chromosome 9 orphons, because counts were too low. Correlated functional status among segregating V segments might reflect linkage disequilibrium, but an unknown experimental factor could not be ruled out. A further reported finding was that TCR beta sequences accurately predicted the HLA-A and HLA-B alleles for most subjects in the first cohort. Some IMGT-functional V segments, including TRBV6-2 and TRBV6-3, could not be told apart with the 87-base-pair reads, so those segments were excluded. Most TCR sequences were seen in very few donors, while some public TCRs were found in many individuals. Because some donors lacked HLA typing at each locus, the association tests relied only on the typed subset. In vitro tests confirmed that a few of the cytomegalovirus-associated TCR beta chains recognize cytomegalovirus antigens.

The cohort consisted of 666 healthy bone marrow donors. Cohort members were all nominally healthy when sampled, although unrecorded immune exposures were likely present. The donor was CMV seropositive and was included in the group of 250 to 350 seropositive cohort members. A peripheral blood sample was collected from each donor, and TCR beta sequencing was performed on peripheral blood mononuclear cells. Genomic DNA extraction from the blood cell samples was performed with the Qiagen DNeasy Blood Extraction Kit. This TCR was sampled from a man in his forties in good health and CMV-seropositive. The chain employs TRBV2 and TRBJ2-1, with 13 central nucleotides matching TRBD2. The sample comprised PBMCs. Here the CDR3 is given as CASRPGLAGASQREQFF. The nucleotides are TGTGCCAGCAGACCTGGACTAGCGGGAGCATCACAGCGTGAGCAGTTCTTC.